A single sample is the source of the 2 T cell receptor beta chains below, sequenced in a study of graft-versus-host responses after intestinal transplantation. Both intraepithelial and lamina propria lymphocytes were released by processing graft tissue. Data came from immunoSEQ multiplex PCR; TCRdb stores just in-frame clones and leaves some out. Seen here are 15,000 or so clones, 77% observed once, and the top ten hold 3.9%. The sequenced sample was ileum tissue, obtained approximately 27 days after intestinal transplant. The source is a human patient who received an intestinal transplant, so some T cells may come from the graft donor.

The chain recombines TRBV28 with TRBJ2-7; D possibly corresponds to TRBD1 (5 bases). Germline CDR1 reads MDHEN; CDR2 reads SYDVKM. CDR3 length: 12 residues. Deletions cut 8 bases from V and 2 bases from J, with 10 bases between. As DNA, the CDR3 is TGTGCCAGCGCACAGGCTCCCTACGAGCAGTACTTC. The encoded protein is CASAQAPYEQYF.

The J gene is TRBJ2-5, the V gene TRBV29-1; a possible D gene is TRBD1 (6 bases). Germline values: CDR1 SQVTM, CDR2 ANQGSEA. The CDR3 sequence is 13 residues long. The V end lost 5 bases, the J end lost 2 bases, and 12 bases lay between the germline ends. The DNA for the CDR3 is TGCAGCGTTCTCTGGACAGTTCAAGAGACCCAGTACTTC. Protein: CSVLWTVQETQYF.